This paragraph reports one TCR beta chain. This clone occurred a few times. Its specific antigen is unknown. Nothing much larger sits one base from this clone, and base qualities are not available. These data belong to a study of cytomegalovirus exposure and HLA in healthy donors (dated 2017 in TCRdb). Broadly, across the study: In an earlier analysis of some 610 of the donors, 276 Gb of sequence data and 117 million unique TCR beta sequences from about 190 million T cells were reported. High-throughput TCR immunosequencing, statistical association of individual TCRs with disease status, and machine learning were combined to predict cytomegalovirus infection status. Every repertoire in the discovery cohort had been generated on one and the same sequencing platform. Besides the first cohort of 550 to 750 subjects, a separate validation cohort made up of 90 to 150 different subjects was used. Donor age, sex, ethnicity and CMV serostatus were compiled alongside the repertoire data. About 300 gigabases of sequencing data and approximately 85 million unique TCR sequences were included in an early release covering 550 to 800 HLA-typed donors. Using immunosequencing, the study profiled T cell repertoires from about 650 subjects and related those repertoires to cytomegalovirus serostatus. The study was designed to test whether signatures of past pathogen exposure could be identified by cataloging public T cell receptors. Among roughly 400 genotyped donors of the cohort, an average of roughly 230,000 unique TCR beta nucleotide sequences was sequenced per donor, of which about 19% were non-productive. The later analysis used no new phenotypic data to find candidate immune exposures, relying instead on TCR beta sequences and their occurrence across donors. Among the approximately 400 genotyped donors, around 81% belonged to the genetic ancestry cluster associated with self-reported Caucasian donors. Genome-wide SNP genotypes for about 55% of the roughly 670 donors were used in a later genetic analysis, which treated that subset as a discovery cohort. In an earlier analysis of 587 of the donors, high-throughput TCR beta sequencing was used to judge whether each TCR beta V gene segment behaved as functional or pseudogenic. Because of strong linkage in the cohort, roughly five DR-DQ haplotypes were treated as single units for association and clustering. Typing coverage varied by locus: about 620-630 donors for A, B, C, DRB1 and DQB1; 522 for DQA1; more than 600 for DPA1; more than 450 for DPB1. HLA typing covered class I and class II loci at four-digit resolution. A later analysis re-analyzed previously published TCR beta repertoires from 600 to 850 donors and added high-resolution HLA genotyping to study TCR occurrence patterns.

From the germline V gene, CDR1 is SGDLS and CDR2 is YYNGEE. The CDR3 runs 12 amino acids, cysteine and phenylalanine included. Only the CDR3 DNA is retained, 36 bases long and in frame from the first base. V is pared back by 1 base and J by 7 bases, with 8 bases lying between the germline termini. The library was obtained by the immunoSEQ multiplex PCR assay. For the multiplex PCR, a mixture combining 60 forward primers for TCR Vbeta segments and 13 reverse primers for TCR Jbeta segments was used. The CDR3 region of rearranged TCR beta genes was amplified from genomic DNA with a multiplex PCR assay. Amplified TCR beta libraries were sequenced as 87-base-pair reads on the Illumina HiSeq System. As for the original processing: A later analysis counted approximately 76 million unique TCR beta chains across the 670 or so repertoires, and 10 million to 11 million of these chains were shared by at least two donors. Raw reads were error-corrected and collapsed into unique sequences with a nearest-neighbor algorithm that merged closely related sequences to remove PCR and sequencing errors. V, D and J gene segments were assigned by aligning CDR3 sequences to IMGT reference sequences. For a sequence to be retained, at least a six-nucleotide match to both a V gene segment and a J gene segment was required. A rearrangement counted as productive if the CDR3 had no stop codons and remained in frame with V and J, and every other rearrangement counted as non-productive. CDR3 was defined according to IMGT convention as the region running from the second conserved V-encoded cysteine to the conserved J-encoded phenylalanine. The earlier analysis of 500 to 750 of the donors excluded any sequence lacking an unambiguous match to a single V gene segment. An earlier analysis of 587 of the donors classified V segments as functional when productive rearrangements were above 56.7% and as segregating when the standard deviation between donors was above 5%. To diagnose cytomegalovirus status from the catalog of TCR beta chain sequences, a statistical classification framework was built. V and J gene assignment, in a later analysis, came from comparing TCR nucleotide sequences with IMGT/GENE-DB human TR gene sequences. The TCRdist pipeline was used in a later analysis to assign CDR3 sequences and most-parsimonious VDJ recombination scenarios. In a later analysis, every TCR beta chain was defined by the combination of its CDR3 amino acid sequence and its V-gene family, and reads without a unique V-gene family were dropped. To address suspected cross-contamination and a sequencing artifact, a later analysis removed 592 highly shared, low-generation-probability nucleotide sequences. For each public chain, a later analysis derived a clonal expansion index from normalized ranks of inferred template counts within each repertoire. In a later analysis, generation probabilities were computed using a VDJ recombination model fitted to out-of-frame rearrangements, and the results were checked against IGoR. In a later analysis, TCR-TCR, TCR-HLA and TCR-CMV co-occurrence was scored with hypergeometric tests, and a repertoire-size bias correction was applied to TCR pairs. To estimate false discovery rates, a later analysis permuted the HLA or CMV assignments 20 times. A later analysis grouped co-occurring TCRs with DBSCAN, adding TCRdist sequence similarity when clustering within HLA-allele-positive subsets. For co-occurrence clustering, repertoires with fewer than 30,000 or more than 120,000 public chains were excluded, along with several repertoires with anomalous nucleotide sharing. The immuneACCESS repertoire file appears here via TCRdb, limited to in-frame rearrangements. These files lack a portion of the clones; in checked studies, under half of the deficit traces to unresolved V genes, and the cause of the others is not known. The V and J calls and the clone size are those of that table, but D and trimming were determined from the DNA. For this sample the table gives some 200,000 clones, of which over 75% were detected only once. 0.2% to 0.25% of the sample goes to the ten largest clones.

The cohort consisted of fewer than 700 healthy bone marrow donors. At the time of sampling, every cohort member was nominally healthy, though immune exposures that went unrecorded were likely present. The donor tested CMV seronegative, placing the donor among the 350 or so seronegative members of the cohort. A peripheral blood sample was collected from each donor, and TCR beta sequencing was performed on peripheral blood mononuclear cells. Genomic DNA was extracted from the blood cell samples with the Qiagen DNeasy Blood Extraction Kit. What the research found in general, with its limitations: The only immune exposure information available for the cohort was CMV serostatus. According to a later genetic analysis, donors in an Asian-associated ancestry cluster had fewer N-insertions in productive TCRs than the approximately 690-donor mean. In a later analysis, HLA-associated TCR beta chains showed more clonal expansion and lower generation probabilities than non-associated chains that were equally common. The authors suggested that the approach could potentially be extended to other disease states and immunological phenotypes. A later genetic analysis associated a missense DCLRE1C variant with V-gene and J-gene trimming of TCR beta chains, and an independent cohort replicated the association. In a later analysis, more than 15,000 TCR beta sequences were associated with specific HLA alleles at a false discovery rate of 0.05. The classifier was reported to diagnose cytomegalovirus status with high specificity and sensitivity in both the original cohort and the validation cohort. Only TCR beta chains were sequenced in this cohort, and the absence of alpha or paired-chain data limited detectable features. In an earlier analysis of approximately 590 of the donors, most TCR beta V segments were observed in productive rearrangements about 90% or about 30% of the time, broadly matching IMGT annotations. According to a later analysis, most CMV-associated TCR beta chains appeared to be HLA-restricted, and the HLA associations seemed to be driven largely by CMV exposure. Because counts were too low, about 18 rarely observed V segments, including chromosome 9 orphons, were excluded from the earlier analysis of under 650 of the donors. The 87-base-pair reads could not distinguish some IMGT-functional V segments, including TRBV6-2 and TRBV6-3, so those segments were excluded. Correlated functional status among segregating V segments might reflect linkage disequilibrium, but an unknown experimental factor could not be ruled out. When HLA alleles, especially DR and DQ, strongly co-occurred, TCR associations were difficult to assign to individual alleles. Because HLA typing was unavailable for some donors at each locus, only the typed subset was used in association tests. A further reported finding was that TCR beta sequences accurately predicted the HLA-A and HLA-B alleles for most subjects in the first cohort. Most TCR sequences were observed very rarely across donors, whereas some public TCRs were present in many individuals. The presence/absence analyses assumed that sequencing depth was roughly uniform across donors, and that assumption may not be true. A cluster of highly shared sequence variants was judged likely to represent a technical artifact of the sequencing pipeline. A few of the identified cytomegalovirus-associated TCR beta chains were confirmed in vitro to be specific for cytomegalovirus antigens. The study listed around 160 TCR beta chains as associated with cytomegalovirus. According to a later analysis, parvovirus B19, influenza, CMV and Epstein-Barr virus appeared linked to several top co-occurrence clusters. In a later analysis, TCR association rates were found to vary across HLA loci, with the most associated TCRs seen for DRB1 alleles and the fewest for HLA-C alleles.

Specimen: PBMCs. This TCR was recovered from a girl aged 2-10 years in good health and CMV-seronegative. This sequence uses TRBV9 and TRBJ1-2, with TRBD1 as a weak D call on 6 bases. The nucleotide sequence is TGTGCCAGCAGCGTACAGGGGAGTGGCTACACCTTC. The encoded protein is CASSVQGSGYTF.